This T cell receptor beta chain was retrieved from a study of human T cells and chemical hapten exposure. The CDR3 runs to 16 residues. Germline V gene lookup returns CDR1 SGHRS and CDR2 YFSETQ. The V segment lost 5 bases and the J segment 2 bases; nucleotides outside the gene matches: 8. This clonotype has a handful of counts. Time point of the sample: patch test 1, 2 weeks after DPC sensitization. The treatment denotes: therapeutic diphenylcyclopropenone sensitization with weekly scalp DPC. MiXCR, applied by TCRdb to the RACE reads, yields one record per CDR3 protein. The table shows 180,000 or so distinct CDR3 sequences, with around 15% occurring only once.

Sequenced material: whole blood, taken in connection with sensitization to the hapten diphenylcyclopropenone (DPC). The rearrangement joins TRBV5-1 to TRBJ2-3; 10 nucleotides agree with TRBD2. The sequence was collected from a woman aged 30 to 39 with alopecia areata. Some clones in this sample may be carry-over from other donors' samples. DNA for the CDR3: TGCGCCAGCAGGGACGGGACTAGCGCACTCACAGATACGCAGTATTTT. The encoded protein is CASRDGTSALTDTQYF.